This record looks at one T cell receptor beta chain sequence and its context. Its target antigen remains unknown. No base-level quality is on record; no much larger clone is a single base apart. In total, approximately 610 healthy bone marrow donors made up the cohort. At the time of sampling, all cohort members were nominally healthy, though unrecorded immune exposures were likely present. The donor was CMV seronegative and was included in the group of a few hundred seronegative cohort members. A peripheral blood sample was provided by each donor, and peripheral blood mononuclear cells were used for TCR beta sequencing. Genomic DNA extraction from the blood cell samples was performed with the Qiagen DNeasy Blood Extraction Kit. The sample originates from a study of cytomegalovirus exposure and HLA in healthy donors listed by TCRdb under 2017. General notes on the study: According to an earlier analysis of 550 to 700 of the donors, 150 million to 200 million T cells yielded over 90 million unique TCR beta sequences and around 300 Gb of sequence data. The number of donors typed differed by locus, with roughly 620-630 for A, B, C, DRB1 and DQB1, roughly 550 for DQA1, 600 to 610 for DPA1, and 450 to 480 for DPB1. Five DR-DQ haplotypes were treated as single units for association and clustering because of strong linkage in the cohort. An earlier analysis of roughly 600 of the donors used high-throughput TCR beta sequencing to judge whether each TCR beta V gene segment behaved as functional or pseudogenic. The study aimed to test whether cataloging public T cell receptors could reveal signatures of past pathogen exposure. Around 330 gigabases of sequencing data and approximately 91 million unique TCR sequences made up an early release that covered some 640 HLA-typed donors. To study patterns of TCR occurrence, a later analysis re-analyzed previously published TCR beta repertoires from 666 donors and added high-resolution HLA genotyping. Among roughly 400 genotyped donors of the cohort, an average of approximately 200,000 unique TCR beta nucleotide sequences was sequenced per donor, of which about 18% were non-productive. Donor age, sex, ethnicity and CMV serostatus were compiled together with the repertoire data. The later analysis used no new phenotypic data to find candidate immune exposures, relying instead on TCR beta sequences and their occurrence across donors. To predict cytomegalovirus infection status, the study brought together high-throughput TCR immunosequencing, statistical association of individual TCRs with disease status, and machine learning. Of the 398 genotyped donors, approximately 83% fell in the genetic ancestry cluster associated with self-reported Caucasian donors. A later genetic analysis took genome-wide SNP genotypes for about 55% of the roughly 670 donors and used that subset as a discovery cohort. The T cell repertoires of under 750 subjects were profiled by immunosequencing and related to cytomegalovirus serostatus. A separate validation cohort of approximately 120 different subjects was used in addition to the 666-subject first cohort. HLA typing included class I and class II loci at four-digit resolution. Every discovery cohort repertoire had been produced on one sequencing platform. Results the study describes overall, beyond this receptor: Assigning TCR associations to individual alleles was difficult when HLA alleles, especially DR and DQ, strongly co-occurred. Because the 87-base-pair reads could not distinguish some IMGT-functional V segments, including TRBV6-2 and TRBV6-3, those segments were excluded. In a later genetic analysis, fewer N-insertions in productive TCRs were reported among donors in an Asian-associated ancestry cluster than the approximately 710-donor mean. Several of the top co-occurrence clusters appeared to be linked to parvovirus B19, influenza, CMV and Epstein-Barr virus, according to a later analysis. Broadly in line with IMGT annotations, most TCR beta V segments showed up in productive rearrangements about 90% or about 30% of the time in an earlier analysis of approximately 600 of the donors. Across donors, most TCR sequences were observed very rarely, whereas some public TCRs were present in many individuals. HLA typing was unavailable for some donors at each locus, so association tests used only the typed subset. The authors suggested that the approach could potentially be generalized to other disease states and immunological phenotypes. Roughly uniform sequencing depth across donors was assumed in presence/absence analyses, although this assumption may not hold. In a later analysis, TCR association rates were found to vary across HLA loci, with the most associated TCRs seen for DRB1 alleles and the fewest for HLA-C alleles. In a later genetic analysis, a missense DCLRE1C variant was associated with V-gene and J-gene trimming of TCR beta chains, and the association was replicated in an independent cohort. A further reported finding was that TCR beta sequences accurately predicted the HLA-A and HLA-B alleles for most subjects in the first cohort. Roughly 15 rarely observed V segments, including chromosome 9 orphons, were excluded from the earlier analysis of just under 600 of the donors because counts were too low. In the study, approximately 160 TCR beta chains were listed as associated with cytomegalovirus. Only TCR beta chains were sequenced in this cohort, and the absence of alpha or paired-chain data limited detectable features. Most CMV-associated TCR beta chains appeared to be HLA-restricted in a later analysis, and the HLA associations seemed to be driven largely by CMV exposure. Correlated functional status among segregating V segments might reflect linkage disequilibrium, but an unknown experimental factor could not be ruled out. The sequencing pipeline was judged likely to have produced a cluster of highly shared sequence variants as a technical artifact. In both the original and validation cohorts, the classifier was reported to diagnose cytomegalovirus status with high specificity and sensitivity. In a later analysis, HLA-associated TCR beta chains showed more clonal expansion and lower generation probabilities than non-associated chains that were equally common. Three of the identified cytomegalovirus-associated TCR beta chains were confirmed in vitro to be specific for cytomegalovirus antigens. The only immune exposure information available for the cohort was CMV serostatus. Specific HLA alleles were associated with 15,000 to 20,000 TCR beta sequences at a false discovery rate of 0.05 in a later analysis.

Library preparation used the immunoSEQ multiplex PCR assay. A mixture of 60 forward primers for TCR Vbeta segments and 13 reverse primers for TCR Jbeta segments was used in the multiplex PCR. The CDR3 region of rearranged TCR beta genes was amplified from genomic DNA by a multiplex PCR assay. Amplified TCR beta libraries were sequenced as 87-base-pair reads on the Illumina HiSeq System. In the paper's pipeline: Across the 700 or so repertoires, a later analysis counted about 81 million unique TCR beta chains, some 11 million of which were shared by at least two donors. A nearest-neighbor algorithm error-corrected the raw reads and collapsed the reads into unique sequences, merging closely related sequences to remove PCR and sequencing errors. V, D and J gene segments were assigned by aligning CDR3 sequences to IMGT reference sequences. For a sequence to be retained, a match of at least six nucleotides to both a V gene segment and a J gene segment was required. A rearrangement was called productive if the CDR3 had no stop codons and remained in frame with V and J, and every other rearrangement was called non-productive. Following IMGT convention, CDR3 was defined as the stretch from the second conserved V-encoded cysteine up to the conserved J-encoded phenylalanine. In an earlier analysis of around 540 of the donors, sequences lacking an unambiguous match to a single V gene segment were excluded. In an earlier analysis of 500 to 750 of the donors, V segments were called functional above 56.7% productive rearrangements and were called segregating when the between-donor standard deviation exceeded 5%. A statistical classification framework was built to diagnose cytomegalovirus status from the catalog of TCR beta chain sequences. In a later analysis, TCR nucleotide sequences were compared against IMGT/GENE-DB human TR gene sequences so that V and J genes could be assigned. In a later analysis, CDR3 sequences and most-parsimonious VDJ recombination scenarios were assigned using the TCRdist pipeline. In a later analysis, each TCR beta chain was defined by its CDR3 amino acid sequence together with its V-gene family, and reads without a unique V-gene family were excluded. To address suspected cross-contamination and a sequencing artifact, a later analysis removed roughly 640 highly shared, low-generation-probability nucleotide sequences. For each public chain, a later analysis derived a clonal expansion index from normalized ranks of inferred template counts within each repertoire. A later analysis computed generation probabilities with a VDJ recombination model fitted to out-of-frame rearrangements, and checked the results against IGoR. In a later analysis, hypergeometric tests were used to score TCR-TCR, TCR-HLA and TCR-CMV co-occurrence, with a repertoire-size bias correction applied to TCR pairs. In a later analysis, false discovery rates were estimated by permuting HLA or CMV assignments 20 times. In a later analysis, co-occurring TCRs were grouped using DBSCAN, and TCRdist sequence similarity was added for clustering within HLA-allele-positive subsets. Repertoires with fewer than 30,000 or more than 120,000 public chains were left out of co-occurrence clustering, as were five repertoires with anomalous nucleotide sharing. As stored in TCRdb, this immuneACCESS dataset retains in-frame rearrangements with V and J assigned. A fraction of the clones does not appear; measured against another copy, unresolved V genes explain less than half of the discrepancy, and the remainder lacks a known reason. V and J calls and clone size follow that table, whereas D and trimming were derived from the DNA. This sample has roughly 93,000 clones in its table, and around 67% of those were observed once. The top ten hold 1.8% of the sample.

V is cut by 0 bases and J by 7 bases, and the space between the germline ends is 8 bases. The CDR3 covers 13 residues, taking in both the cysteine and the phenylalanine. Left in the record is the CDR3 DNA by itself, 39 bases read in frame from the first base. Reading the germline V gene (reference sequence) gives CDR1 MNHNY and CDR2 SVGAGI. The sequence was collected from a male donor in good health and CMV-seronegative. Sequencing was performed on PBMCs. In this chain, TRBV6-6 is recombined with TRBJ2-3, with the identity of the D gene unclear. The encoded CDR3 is CASSYSPMNTQYF. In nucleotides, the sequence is TGTGCCAGCAGTTACTCCCCTATGAATACGCAGTATTTT.